Listed here are 19 T cell receptor beta chains from one sample, sequenced in a study of blood T cells in healthy people across ages (dated by TCRdb to between 2014 and 2016). Receptor amplification or capture employed 5' RACE. Sequenced on an Illumina HiSeq 2500. A second PCR of roughly 7 to 11 cycles was performed with a sample-barcoded 5' primer and a J-beta primer mix. Starting from the raw public reads, TCRdb applied fastp trimming at Q25, assembled clones with MiXCR and retained in-frame beta chains. Rows merge per CDR3 protein into single entries with the most common DNA and genes. The sample contains hundreds of thousands of distinct CDR3 sequences, about 48% of them found a single time. Of the sample, 10% to 15% falls within the top ten clones. The sequenced material came from blood. These receptors were collected from a man aged 25-45 years in good health.

The chain links TRBV7-9 to TRBJ1-6; tentative D call: TRBD1 (5 bases). The V end was cut by 0 bases, the J end by 10 bases, with 13 bases between. The CDR3 loop spans 15 amino acids. In germline, CDR1 is SEHNR, CDR2 FQNEAQ (reference sequence). This CDR3 reads CASSLAQGWGSPLHF. The CDR3 region has the DNA TGTGCCAGCAGCTTAGCGCAGGGATGGGGGTCACCCCTCCACTTT.

This chain links TRBV7-9 with TRBJ1-6; 8 positions agree with TRBD1. The germline gives CDR1 SEHNR, CDR2 FQNEAQ (reference sequence). The junction had 14 bases not matched to a gene; V was cut back by 4 bases and J by 9 bases. This CDR3 contains 17 residues. The CDR3 coding sequence is TGTGCCAGCAGCTACCACGAAAAACAGGGGGTTGGTTCACCCCTCCACTTT. Translated, it gives CASSYHEKQGVGSPLHF.

The CDR3 nucleotides are TGTGCCAGCAAACAGGGGGGTCAGCCCCAGCATTTT. Protein sequence: CASKQGGQPQHF. This chain joins TRBV28 and TRBJ1-5; TRBD1 aligns across 8 bases. The germline V gene has CDR1 MDHEN and CDR2 SYDVKM. V dropped 7 bases and J dropped 6; count of bases not matched to a gene: 2. This CDR3 has 12 amino acids.

The chain has TRBV29-1 and TRBJ1-4; 8 bases agree with TRBD1. Germline trimming cut 4 bases from V and 8 bases from J; bases unmatched to any gene: 6. Germline CDR1 is SQVTM and CDR2 is ANQGSEA. This CDR3 spans 13 amino acids. CDR3 sequence (DNA): TGCAGCGTTGGGGACAGGAGAGAGGAAAAACTGTTTTTT. Amino acid sequence: CSVGDRREEKLFF.

The chain uses TRBV5-1 and TRBJ2-3, with D tentatively TRBD1 or TRBD2 (5 bases each). V was cut by 4 bases and J by 6 bases, with 18 bases left in between. The CDR3 has 15 amino acids. Germline CDR1 is SGHRS and CDR2 is YFSETQ. CDR3 in DNA: TGCGCCAGCAGCCCGGGACCGACCTTCGTGGATACGCAGTATTTT. This encodes CASSPGPTFVDTQYF. The whole variable domain, remainder taken from reference TRBV5-1 and TRBJ2-3, is KAGVTQTPRYLIKTRGQQVTLSCSPISGHRSVSWYQQTPGQGLQFLFEYFSETQRNKGNFPGRFSGRQFSNSRSEMNVSTLELGDSALYLCASSPGPTFVDTQYFGPGTRLTVL.

This clonotype was observed a few times. V and J are TRBV27 and TRBJ1-1, with 7 positions matching TRBD1. Germline V gene data show CDR1 as MNHEY and CDR2 as SMNVEV (reference sequence). The V and J ends lost 5 bases and 5 bases, in that order; junction bases with no gene match: 14. The CDR3 totals 16 residues. For the CDR3, the DNA is TGTGCCAGCAGTCCGGTGGTGCGACAGGGTCGAACTGAAGCTTTCTTT. This encodes CASSPVVRQGRTEAFF.

The chain carries TRBV4-1 and TRBJ2-4; D remains ambiguous. The DNA end is more similar to TRBJ2-5, so the J call may be wrong. This CDR3 spans 12 amino acids. Germline loops: CDR1 MGHRA, CDR2 YSYEKL. CDR3 coding DNA: TGCGCCAGCAGCCAACGGACGGAGACCCAGTACTTC. Translation gives CASSQRTETQYF.

The chain is built from TRBV7-2 and TRBJ2-5, with TRBD2 matching 11 bases. In germline, CDR1 is SGHTA, CDR2 FQGNSA. The junction had 9 bases not matched to a gene; V was cut back by 5 bases and J by 4 bases. The CDR3 sequence is 16 residues long. CDR3 protein: CASSISPSGRSETQYF. The CDR3, as DNA: TGTGCCAGCAGCATCTCCCCTAGCGGGAGGTCAGAGACCCAGTACTTC.

The chain recombines TRBV3-1 with TRBJ2-7; TRBD2 agrees at 10 bases. The better agreement between TRBJ2-5 and the DNA end casts doubt on the J call. CDR3 size: 16 residues. Germline lookup yields CDR1 LGHDT and CDR2 YNNKEL (reference sequence). The CDR3 spells CASSARTSGVGETQYF. CDR3 nucleotide sequence: TGTGCCAGCAGCGCTCGGACTAGCGGTGTAGGGGAGACCCAGTACTTC.

This clonotype was detected once. This chain joins TRBV5-5 and TRBJ2-3, with 8 bases fitting TRBD2. The CDR3 length is 15 residues. Trimming at V came to 4 bases and at J to 3 bases, leaving 7 bases not matched to a gene. The germline CDR1 and CDR2 sequences are SGHKS and YYEKEE (reference sequence). The CDR3 nucleotides read TGTGCCAGCAGCCCCCCCCAGCGGGGGACAGATACGCAGTATTTT. Its protein is CASSPPQRGTDTQYF.

The chain links TRBV4-3 to TRBJ2-7; possibly TRBD1 for D (6 bases). With 0 bases removed from V and 5 bases from J, the gap between germline ends came to 14 bases. The CDR3 is made up of 15 amino acids. Germline V gene sequence: CDR1 LGHNA, CDR2 YSLEER. In nucleotides, the CDR3 is TGCGCCAGCAGCCAAGATAGGATTCAGGGGCACGAGCAGTACTTC. Amino acids: CASSQDRIQGHEQYF.

The table lists this clonotype with a few counts. The V and J genes are TRBV6-6 and TRBJ2-1; D is ambiguous. CDR1 and CDR2 from the germline V gene are MNHNY and SVGAGI (reference sequence). V was cut by 0 bases and J by 4 bases, with 13 bases left in between. The CDR3 extends over 16 amino acids. The CDR3 spells CASSYSGQALYNEQFF. CDR3 nucleotides: TGTGCCAGCAGTTACTCCGGGCAGGCCCTGTACAATGAGCAGTTCTTC.

This clonotype was detected only a few times. The chain recombines TRBV28 with TRBJ2-7; 7 nucleotides match TRBD1. CDR1 and CDR2 (germline): MDHEN, SYDVKM. V was pared by 5 bases and J by 0 bases, with 4 bases of the junction left unmatched. The CDR3 spans 14 residues. The CDR3 DNA reads TGTGCCAGCAGTGCACAGGGGATCTCCTACGAGCAGTACTTC. Residues: CASSAQGISYEQYF.

This clonotype was seen only a few times. V is TRBV6-6 and J is TRBJ1-2, with D hard to call. V lost 0 bases, J lost 4 bases, and 9 bases lay in between. Looked up from germline, CDR1 is MNHNY and CDR2 is SVGAGI (reference sequence). This CDR3 contains 14 residues. This chain's CDR3 is CASSYSAESYGYTF. DNA of the CDR3: TGTGCCAGCAGTTACTCGGCAGAAAGCTATGGCTACACCTTC.

This clonotype was recorded only once. V usage is TRBV4-1 and J usage is TRBJ1-2; TRBD1 agrees at 8 bases. Germline trimming cut 5 bases from V and 4 bases from J; bases unmatched to any gene: 9. The germline V gene has CDR1 MGHRA and CDR2 YSYEKL. There are 15 residues in the CDR3. The CDR3 spells CASSSPGQESYGYTF. The CDR3 bases are TGCGCCAGCAGCTCACCGGGACAGGAGTCCTATGGCTACACCTTC.

The V gene is TRBV5-1, the J gene TRBJ1-4; D may be TRBD1 (5 bases). Trimming cost V 0 bases and J 6 bases, with 12 bases left between them. The CDR3 has 15 residues. Germline loops: CDR1 SGHRS, CDR2 YFSETQ. The CDR3 protein is CASSLGDLGDEKLFF. The CDR3 nucleotides read TGCGCCAGCAGCTTGGGGGACCTAGGGGATGAAAAACTGTTTTTT.

This clonotype was seen at least ten times. Since a much larger clone is just one base distant, this may be a read error. V gene TRBV27 combines with J gene TRBJ2-7; 7 bases are shared with TRBD2. The CDR3 consists of 12 residues. Unmatched junction bases numbered 6, after V lost 6 bases and J lost 7 bases. The germline CDR1 and CDR2 sequences are MNHEY and SMNVEV (reference sequence). The CDR3 sequence is CASSRSGNEQYF. In nucleotides, the CDR3 is TGTGCCAGCAGCCGGAGCGGGAATGAGCAGTACTTC.

The chain uses TRBV15 and TRBJ2-5; D might be TRBD1 (5 bases). This CDR3 is 15 amino acids long. With 5 bases removed from V and 0 bases from J, the gap between germline ends came to 13 bases. CDR1 is LNHNV and CDR2 is YYDKDF in the germline V gene (reference sequence). The CDR3 protein is CATSLDRSYQETQYF. The CDR3 bases are TGTGCCACCAGCTTAGACAGAAGCTACCAAGAGACCCAGTACTTC.

The V gene is TRBV9, the J gene TRBJ2-7; D tentatively reads TRBD1 or TRBD2 (5 bases each). Germline loops: CDR1 SGDLS, CDR2 YYNGEE. V was cut by 0 bases and J by 5 bases, with 15 bases left in between. The length of the CDR3 is 15 residues. CDR3: CASSVAGAGSHEQYF. The CDR3 coding sequence is TGTGCCAGCAGCGTAGCCGGGGCAGGGTCCCACGAGCAGTACTTC.